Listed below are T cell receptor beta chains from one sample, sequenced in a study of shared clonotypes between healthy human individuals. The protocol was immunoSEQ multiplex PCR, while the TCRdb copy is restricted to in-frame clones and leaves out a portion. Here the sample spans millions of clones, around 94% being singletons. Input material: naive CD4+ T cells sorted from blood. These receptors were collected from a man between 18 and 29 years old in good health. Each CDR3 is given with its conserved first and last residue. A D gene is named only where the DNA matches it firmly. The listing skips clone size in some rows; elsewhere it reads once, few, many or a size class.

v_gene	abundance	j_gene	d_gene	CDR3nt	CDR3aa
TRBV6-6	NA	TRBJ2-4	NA	TGTGCCAGCAGTGCGACAAGAATGGACATTCAGTACTTC	CASSATRMDIQYF
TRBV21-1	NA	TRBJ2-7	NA	TGTGCCAGCAGCAAAGTCAGAGACAGGGTCTACGAGCAGTACTTC	CASSKVRDRVYEQYF
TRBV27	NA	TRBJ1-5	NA	TGTGCCAGCAGTTTATACGGCAGGGACCATCAGCCCCAGCATTTT	CASSLYGRDHQPQHF
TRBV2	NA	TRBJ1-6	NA	TGTGCCAGCCTTGGGTTACCAGAATCACCCCTCCACTTT	CASLGLPESPLHF
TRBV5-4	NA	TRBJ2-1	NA	TGTGCCAGCAGCTCACTAGGGGTTGAGCAGTTCTTC	CASSSLGVEQFF
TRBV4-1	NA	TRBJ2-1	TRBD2	TGCGCCAGCAGCCAAGAGACTAGCGGCTCCTACAATGAGCAGTTCTTC	CASSQETSGSYNEQFF
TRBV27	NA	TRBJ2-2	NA	TGTGCCAGCAGTTTCGACTCCCGGGGGACCGGGGAGCTGTTTTTT	CASSFDSRGTGELFF
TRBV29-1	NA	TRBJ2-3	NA	TGCAGCGTGGGTGGGACGGCCCGTAGCACAGATACGCAGTATTTT	CSVGGTARSTDTQYF
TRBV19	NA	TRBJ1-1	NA	TGTGCCAGTAGTATAGGGGGCAGTTTCACTGAAGCTTTCTTT	CASSIGGSFTEAFF
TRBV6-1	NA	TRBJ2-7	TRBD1	TGTGCCAGCAGTGAAGTGGACAGGGACTACGAGCAGTACTTC	CASSEVDRDYEQYF
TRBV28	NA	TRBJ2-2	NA	TGTGCCAGCAGTGGTATGGCTTTACTAAACACCGGGGAGCTGTTTTTT	CASSGMALLNTGELFF
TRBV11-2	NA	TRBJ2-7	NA	TGTGCCAGCAGCCCCACGGCGGGTCCCTACGAGCAGTACTTC	CASSPTAGPYEQYF
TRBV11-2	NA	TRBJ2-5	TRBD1	TGTGCCAGCAGCTTACTGGCGCTAGGACAGGGGAGGGGAGAGACCCAGTACTTC	CASSLLALGQGRGETQYF
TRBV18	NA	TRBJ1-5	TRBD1	TGTGCCAGCTCCCAGGGACAGATTGGGAAGCCCCAGCATTTT	CASSQGQIGKPQHF
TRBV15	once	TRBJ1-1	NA	TGTGCCACCAGCACCGCTCGGGGGAACACTGAAGCTTTCTTT	CATSTARGNTEAFF
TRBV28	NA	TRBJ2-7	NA	TGTGCCAGCAGTGTCAGGTCCTACGAGCAGTACTTC	CASSVRSYEQYF
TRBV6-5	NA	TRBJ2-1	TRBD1	TGTGCCAGCAGTTCCGGGACAGCCCTCTACAATGAGCAGTTCTTC	CASSSGTALYNEQFF
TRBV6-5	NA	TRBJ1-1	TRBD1	TGTGCCAGCAGGAGACAGGGGACTGAAGCTTTCTTT	CASRRQGTEAFF
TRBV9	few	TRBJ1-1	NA	TGTGCCAGCAGCGTAGAGGGGGGGAACACTGAAGCTTTCTTT	CASSVEGGNTEAFF
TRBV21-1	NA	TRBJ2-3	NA	TGTGCCCTAGAGCTTCACTCCACAGATACGCAGTATTTT	CALELHSTDTQYF
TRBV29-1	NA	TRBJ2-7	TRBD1	TGCAGCGGTGGACAGGTCTACGAGCAGTACTTC	CSGGQVYEQYF
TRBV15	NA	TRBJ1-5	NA	TGTGCCACCAGCTCAAGAGATCGGGGGCAGCCCCAGCATTTT	CATSSRDRGQPQHF
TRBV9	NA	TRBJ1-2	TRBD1	TGTGCCAGCAGCGTAGCCCGTACAGGGGGAGCTAACTATGGCTACACCTTC	CASSVARTGGANYGYTF
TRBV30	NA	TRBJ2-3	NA	TGTGCCTGCTCGGGAGCGGAGTTCACAGATACGCAGTATTTT	CACSGAEFTDTQYF
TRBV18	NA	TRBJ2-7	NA	TGTGCCAGCTCACAAGACCAGACTTACGAGCAGTACTTC	CASSQDQTYEQYF
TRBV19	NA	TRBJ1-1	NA	TGTGCCAGTAGTGCCAGACAAGAGAACACTGAAGCTTTCTTT	CASSARQENTEAFF
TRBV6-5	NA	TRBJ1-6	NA	TGTGCCAGCAGTTATGCGAATTCACCCCTCCACTTT	CASSYANSPLHF